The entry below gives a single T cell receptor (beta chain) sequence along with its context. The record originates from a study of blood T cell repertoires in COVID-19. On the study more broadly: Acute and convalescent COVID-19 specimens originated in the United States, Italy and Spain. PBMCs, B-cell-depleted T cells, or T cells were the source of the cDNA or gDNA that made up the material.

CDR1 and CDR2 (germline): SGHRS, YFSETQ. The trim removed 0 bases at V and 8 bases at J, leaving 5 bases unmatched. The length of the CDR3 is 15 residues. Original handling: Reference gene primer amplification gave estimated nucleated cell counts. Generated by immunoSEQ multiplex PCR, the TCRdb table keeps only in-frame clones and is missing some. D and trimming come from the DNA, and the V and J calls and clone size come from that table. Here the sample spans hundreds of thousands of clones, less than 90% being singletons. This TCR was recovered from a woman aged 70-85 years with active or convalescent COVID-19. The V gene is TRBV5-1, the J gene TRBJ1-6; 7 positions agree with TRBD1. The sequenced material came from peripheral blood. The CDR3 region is CASSLEGTAYSPLHF. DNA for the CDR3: TGCGCCAGCAGCTTGGAAGGGACAGCTTATTCACCCCTCCACTTT.